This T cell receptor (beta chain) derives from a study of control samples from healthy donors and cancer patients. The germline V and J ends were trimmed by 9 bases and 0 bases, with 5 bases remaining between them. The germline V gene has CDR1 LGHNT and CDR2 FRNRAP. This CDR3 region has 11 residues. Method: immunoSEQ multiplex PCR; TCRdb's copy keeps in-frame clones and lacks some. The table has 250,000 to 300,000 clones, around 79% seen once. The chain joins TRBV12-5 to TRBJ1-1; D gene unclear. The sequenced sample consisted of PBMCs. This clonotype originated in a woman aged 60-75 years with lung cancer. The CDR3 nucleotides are TGTGCTAGCGCAGTGAACACTGAAGCTTTCTTT. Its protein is CASAVNTEAFF.